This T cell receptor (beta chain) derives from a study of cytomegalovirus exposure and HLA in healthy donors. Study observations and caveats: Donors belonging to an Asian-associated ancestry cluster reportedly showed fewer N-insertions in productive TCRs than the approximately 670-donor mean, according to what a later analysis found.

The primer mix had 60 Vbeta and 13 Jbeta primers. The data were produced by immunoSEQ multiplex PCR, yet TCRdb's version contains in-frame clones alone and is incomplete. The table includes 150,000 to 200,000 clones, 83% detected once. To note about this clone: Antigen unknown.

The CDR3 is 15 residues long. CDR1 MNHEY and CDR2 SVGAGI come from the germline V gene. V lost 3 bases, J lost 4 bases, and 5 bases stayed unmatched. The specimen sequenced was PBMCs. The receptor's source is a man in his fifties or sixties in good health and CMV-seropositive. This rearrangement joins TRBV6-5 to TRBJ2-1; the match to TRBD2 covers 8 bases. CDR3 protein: CASSYYPGGYNEQFF. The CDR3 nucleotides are TGTGCCAGCAGTTATTATCCGGGAGGGTACAATGAGCAGTTCTTC.